This TCR beta chain was recorded in a study of blood T cell repertoires in COVID-19. Whole-study context: T cells, B-cell-depleted T cells, or PBMCs supplied cDNA or gDNA.

Germline V lookup: CDR1 SGHTA, CDR2 FQGNSA. CDR3 length equals 15 residues. Trimming stripped 7 bases from V and 5 bases from J, with 18 bases between. Assay used: immunoSEQ multiplex PCR; TCRdb lists only in-frame clones, some missing. The sample consists of approximately 300,000 clones, around 87% of them appearing once. The chain links TRBV7-2 to TRBJ1-5, with D possibly being TRBD1 (5 bases). The specimen was peripheral blood. The sequence was obtained from a woman in her 50s with active or convalescent COVID-19. For the CDR3, the DNA is TGTGCCAGCACCGATCCTCGGGGGGGTGATCAGCCCCAGCATTTT. Residues: CASTDPRGGDQPQHF.